This TCR beta chain emerged from a study of cytomegalovirus exposure and HLA in healthy donors. Trimming left V 0 bases short and J 3 bases short, with 6 bases between. The length of the CDR3 is 13 residues. The germline CDR1 and CDR2 sequences are LNHNV and YYDKDF (reference sequence). With 60 Vbeta and 13 Jbeta primers, the PCR was carried out. Clones were read by immunoSEQ multiplex PCR, and TCRdb kept only the in-frame ones, dropping some. The sample lists hundreds of thousands of clones, approximately 82% occurring once. Sequencing was carried out using PBMCs. The sequence was collected from a woman aged 40 to 50 in good health and CMV-seronegative. The chain joins TRBV15 to TRBJ2-7, with no clear D. The CDR3 coding sequence is TGTGCCACCAGCAGAGAGAGAGGCTACGAGCAGTACTTC. Amino acids: CATSRERGYEQYF.